These 18 T cell receptor beta chains were all obtained from the same sample, sequenced in a study of T-cell memory formation after mild COVID-19. TCRdb re-called the 5' RACE reads through MiXCR, storing one row per CDR3 protein. The sample includes fewer than 450,000 distinct CDR3 sequences, 24% of them seen just once. Sequencing was carried out using PBMCs or a T cell subset sorted from them (not recorded which). The receptors come from an adult woman who had mild COVID-19 (a few samples of this study predate the infection). Cell type and time point are not known.

This clonotype appeared a single time. The rearrangement joins TRBV9 to TRBJ2-7; TRBD2 might be the D (6 bases). Germline V gene sequence: CDR1 SGDLS, CDR2 YYNGEE. The CDR3 is 15 residues long. V was pared by 4 bases and J by 0 bases, with 14 bases between. Written as DNA, the CDR3 is TGTGCCAGCAGCCCGGGGGACCATCCCTCCTACGAGCAGTACTTC. Amino acids: CASSPGDHPSYEQYF.

V and J are TRBV12-3 or TRBV12-4 and TRBJ1-2; D uncertain. V lost 6 bases and J lost 3, with 8 bases in between. The CDR3 length is 12 residues. CDR3 coding DNA: TGTGCCAGCAGGATTGCGGACTATGGCTACACCTTC. This gives the protein CASRIADYGYTF.

There are many counts of this clonotype. This sequence joins TRBV5-1 and TRBJ2-1; no clear D. The V end lost 4 bases, the J end lost 0 bases, and 11 bases lay between the germline ends. CDR1 is SGHRS and CDR2 is YFSETQ in the germline V gene. This CDR3 contains 15 residues. CDR3 protein: CASSPESGSYNEQFF. The DNA of the CDR3 is TGCGCCAGCAGCCCAGAATCGGGCTCCTACAATGAGCAGTTCTTC.

The CDR3 region has the DNA TGTGCCAGCAGTTTTCAGCGGGAGCTGTTTTTT. Protein sequence: CASSFQRELFF. This chain links TRBV27 with TRBJ2-2; no clear D. Germline V gene lookup returns CDR1 MNHEY and CDR2 SMNVEV (reference sequence). V lost 3 bases to trimming and J lost 9 bases, with 5 bases between them. The CDR3 contains 11 residues.

This clonotype has just a few counts. The chain has TRBV6-2 or TRBV6-3 and TRBJ1-1; 7 bases line up with TRBD1. The ends lost 7 bases at V and 3 bases at J; junction bases unmatched: 11. The length of the CDR3 is 15 residues. The germline CDR1 and CDR2 sequences are MNHEY and SVGEGT. The CDR3 region has the DNA TGTGCCAGCAATAGGGACAGAGAAGAGCACACTGAAGCTTTCTTT. This sequence encodes CASNRDREEHTEAFF.

This chain connects TRBV6-5 to TRBJ2-3, with 8 bases matching TRBD2. V lost 6 bases to trimming and J lost 2 bases; unmatched junction nucleotides: 7. CDR1 MNHEY and CDR2 SVGAGI come from the germline V gene. The CDR3 sequence is 15 residues long. DNA for the CDR3: TGTGCCAGCAGCCTTAGCGGGGCTTACACAGATACGCAGTATTTT. Translating it yields CASSLSGAYTDTQYF.

The chain combines TRBV5-6 with TRBJ1-5, with D possibly matching TRBD1 (5 bases). This CDR3 spans 15 amino acids. Deletions cut 3 bases from V and 3 bases from J, with 13 bases between. Germline V gene lookup returns CDR1 SGHDT and CDR2 YYEEEE. CDR3 loop: CASSSLDRDNQPQHF. In DNA, the CDR3 is TGTGCCAGCAGCTCCCTAGACAGAGACAATCAGCCCCAGCATTTT.

This clonotype has more than one count but fewer than ten. The CDR3 region is CASSLDQLAGVEQYF. Written as DNA, the CDR3 is TGTGCCAGCAGCTTAGATCAACTAGCGGGGGTCGAGCAGTACTTC. This chain joins TRBV11-2 and TRBJ2-7; 11 bases align to TRBD2. The J segment lost 6 bases and the V segment lost 0 bases, leaving 4 bases of the junction unmatched. CDR1 is SGHAT and CDR2 is FQNNGV in the germline V gene. This CDR3 has 15 amino acids.

The rearrangement uses TRBV7-2 and TRBJ2-3; 11 nucleotides align to TRBD2. The V gene end was trimmed by 1 base and the J gene end by 5 bases; junction bases not matched to a gene: 2. The CDR3 has 15 residues. Germline V CDR1 and CDR2: SGHTA, FQGNSA. The CDR3 loop is CASSLVGLAGDTQYF. DNA for the CDR3: TGTGCCAGCAGCTTAGTCGGACTAGCGGGAGATACGCAGTATTTT.

This clonotype was seen a handful of times. V gene TRBV3-1 combines with J gene TRBJ2-1; 8 bases align to TRBD2. This CDR3 comprises 16 residues. The germline V gene encodes CDR1 LGHDT and CDR2 YNNKEL (reference sequence). Germline trimming cut 0 bases from V and 8 bases from J; bases unmatched to any gene: 9. CDR3: CASSQDMGLVLDEQFF. CDR3 bases: TGTGCCAGCAGCCAAGATATGGGACTAGTGTTGGATGAGCAGTTCTTC.

This clonotype was picked up a small number of times. An end of the junction differs from the germline gene, which may be a read error. The chain recombines TRBV25-1 with TRBJ2-3; 9 bases are shared with TRBD2. The CDR3 is made up of 16 amino acids. Per the germline V gene, CDR1 is MGHDK and CDR2 is SYGVNS. The CDR3 reads CASTEAAGGTTDTQYF. In DNA form, the CDR3 reads TGTGCCAGCACTGAAGCCGCGGGGGGGACCACAGATACGCAGTATTTT.

This clonotype occurred once. V is TRBV7-9 and J is TRBJ1-1; D is undetermined. V gave up 5 bases and J gave up 5 bases, with 9 bases separating them. The length of the CDR3 is 12 residues. Germline CDR1 and CDR2: SEHNR and FQNEAQ (reference sequence). The CDR3, as DNA: TGTGCCAGCAGCCCGGGTTGGACTGAAGCTTTCTTT. Translation gives CASSPGWTEAFF.

The rearrangement uses TRBV9 and TRBJ2-7, with D unclear. The CDR3 sequence is 11 residues long. Germline lookup yields CDR1 SGDLS and CDR2 YYNGEE. V dropped 0 bases and J dropped 6 bases, with 4 bases sitting between them. The chain's CDR3 is CASSVGLEQYF. The DNA of the CDR3 is TGTGCCAGCAGCGTAGGTCTCGAGCAGTACTTC.

In its sample, this clonotype was seen a few times. The chain recombines TRBV13 with TRBJ1-2; D gene unclear. Germline CDR1 PRHDT, CDR2 FYEKMQ (reference sequence). The CDR3 runs to 13 residues. V was pared by 4 bases and J by 0 bases, with 6 bases between. CDR3 region: CASSYLPNYGYTF. CDR3 DNA sequence: TGTGCCAGCAGCTACCTACCTAACTATGGCTACACCTTC. The whole variable domain, filled in from reference TRBV13 and TRBJ1-2, reads AAGVIQSPRHLIKEKRETATLKCYPIPRHDTVYWYQQGPGQDPQFLISFYEKMQSDKGSIPDRFSAQQFSDYHSELNMSSLELGDSALYFCASSYLPNYGYTFGSGTRLTVV.

This clonotype has more than one count but fewer than ten. The J gene is TRBJ2-5, the V gene TRBV12-3 or TRBV12-4, with TRBD1 as a possible D gene (6 bases). This CDR3 has 14 amino acids. V dropped 5 bases and J dropped 2 bases, with 12 bases sitting between them. CDR3 protein: CASSPRTEQETQYF. The CDR3 DNA follows: TGTGCCAGCAGTCCCCGGACAGAACAAGAGACCCAGTACTTC.

This clonotype was seen more than once but under ten times. The chain employs TRBV10-3 and TRBJ2-3; D is possibly TRBD2 (5 bases). In germline, CDR1 is ENHRY, CDR2 SYGVKD. This CDR3 region has 20 residues. V was shortened by 0 bases and J by 4 bases, with 26 bases between the two germline ends. CDR3 DNA: TGTGCCATCAGTGAGTCGATACCACCTAGGCGTGCGGGCCCCCCAGATACGCAGTATTTT. This gives the protein CAISESIPPRRAGPPDTQYF.

In its sample, this clonotype was seen many times. V is TRBV6-2 or TRBV6-3 and J is TRBJ2-1, with 11 bases that match TRBD2. Germline CDR1 is MNHEY and CDR2 is SVGEGT. The V gene end was trimmed by 5 bases and the J gene end by 4 bases; junction bases not matched to a gene: 7. The length of the CDR3 is 16 residues. CDR3 loop: CASSRVAGGPYNEQFF. The CDR3 region has the DNA TGTGCCAGCAGTCGCGTAGCGGGAGGGCCTTACAATGAGCAGTTCTTC.

This clonotype turned up a few times. This chain links TRBV5-1 with TRBJ2-1; TRBD2 matches 7 bases. Germline CDR1 and CDR2: SGHRS and YFSETQ. Trimming took 5 bases from V and 4 from J; bases not matched to a gene: 6. This CDR3 has 14 amino acids. CDR3 sequence reads: CASSSGRRYNEQFF. DNA for the CDR3: TGCGCCAGCAGTTCCGGGAGGAGATACAATGAGCAGTTCTTC.